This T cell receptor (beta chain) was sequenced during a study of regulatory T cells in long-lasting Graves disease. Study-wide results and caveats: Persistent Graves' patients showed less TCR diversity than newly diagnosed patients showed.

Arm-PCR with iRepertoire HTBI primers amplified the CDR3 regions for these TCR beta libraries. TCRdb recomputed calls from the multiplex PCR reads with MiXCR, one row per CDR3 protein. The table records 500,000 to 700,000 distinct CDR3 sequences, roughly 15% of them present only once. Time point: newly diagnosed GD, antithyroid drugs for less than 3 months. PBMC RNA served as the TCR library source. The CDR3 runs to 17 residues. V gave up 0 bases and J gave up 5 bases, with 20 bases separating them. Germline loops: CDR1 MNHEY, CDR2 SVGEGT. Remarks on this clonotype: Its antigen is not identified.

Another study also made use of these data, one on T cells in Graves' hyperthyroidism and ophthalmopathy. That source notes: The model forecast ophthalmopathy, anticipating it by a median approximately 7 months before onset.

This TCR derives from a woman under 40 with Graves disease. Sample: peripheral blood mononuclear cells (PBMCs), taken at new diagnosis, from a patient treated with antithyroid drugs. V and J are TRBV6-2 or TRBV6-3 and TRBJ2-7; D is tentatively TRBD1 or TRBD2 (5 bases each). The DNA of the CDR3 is TGTGCCAGCAGTTACTCGAGATTGGGGGTTCTCGTCGACGAGCAGTACTTC. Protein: CASSYSRLGVLVDEQYF.